This TCR beta chain originates from a study of Ad26.COV2.S vaccination and SARS-CoV-2 variants. Study information: The study gave Ad26.COV2.S intramuscularly, once or twice 56 days apart.

Notes on this clone: Its specificity is unknown.

Assay: immunoSEQ multiplex PCR; the TCRdb copy retains only in-frame clones and omits some. This sample has roughly 680,000 clones, with more than 80% found just once. Treatment of the sample: some 19 received Ad26.COV2.S at low or high dose, single or two shots; 5 received placebo; per-sample allocation not given. On day 63 after the first injection, vaccine and placebo recipients gave samples. Points from the study as a whole: Breadth, reportedly substantial, characterized the spike-specific CD8+ and CD4+ T cell responses after vaccination.

The V gene's germline CDR1 is SGHNT and CDR2 YYREEE (reference sequence). Trimming took 2 bases from V and 0 from J, leaving 11 bases between them. The CDR3 is 15 residues long. The chain links TRBV5-4 to TRBJ1-1; D is perhaps TRBD1 (6 bases). This material consisted of peripheral blood, taken in a trial of Ad26.COV2.S vaccine versus placebo. This clonotype was obtained from a person aged 18-60 years who received the Ad26.COV2.S COVID-19 vaccine or a placebo. CDR3 sequence: CASSLDRPLNTEAFF. CDR3 bases: TGTGCCAGCAGCTTAGACAGGCCTCTGAACACTGAAGCTTTCTTT.